This entry describes one T cell receptor beta chain. Its antigen remains unknown. TCRdb's copy holds only in-frame clones and misses some; the assay was immunoSEQ multiplex PCR. The sample yields about 340,000 clones, approximately 93% seen once. The sample originates from a study of brain T cells in children with intractable seizures. V was cut by 2 bases and J by 5 bases, with 7 bases left in between. The V gene's germline CDR1 is ENHRY and CDR2 SYGVKD. This CDR3 is built from 13 residues. Time point described: blood from clinic visit 5 months post-surgery; TSC patient then seizure free. Study-wide results and caveats: HCMV serostatus was not known, and viral specificity came from CDR3 similarity only. Pre- and post-surgery blood differed in depth, so pre-surgery absences may be undersampling.

The sample was peripheral blood, taken more than 4 months after surgery. The V gene is TRBV10-3, the J gene TRBJ1-5; D ambiguous. The sequence came from a boy in the first two years of life with tuberous sclerosis and intractable seizures. The CDR3 region has the DNA TGTGCCATCAGTGAGGTGGAGGATCAGCCCCAGCATTTT. Protein product: CAISEVEDQPQHF.